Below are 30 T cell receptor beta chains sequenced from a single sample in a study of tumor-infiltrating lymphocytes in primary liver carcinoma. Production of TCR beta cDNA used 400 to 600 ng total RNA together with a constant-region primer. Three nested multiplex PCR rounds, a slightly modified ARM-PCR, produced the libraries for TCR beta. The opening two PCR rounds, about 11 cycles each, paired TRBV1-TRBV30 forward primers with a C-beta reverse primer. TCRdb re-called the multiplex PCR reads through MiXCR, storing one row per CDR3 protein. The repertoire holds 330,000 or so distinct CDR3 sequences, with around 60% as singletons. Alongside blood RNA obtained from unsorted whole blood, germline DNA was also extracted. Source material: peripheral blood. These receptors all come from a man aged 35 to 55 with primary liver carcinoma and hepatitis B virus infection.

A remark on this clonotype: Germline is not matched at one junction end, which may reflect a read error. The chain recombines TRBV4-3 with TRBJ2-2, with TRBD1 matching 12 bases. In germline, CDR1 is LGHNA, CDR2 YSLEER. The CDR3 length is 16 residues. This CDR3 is CVSSQEGQGARGELFF. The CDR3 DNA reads TGCGTCAGCAGTCAAGAGGGACAGGGGGCGCGAGGGGAGCTGTTTTTT.

CDR3 DNA: TGTGCCAGCAGCCAGTTCCTAGGGGACTCCTACGAGCAGTACTTC. This encodes CASSQFLGDSYEQYF. This rearrangement joins TRBV4-2 to TRBJ2-7; D may be TRBD1 (5 bases). Per the germline V gene, CDR1 is LGHNA and CDR2 is YNFKEQ. V dropped 3 bases and J dropped 0 bases, with 12 bases sitting between them. This CDR3 is 15 amino acids long.

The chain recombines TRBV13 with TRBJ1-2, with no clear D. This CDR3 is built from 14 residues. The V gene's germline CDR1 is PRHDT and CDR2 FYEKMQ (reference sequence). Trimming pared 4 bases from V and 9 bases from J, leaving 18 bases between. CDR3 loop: CASSYGTGRESYTF. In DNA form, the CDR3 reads TGTGCCAGCAGCTATGGAACCGGCAGAGAAAGCTACACCTTC.

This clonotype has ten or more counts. CDR3 coding DNA: TGCAGCGTAGTCCCGGGACTCCACACCGGGGAGCTGTTTTTT. Translation: CSVVPGLHTGELFF. The V gene is TRBV29-1, the J gene TRBJ2-2; possibly TRBD2 for D (6 bases). The CDR3 runs to 14 residues. V was clipped by 6 bases and J by 3 bases, with 14 bases between them. The germline gives CDR1 SQVTM, CDR2 ANQGSEA.

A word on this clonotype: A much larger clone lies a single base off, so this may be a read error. CDR3 bases: TGCGACAGCAAAAAGGATACGCAGTATTTT. This translates into CDSKKDTQYF. This chain links TRBV10-2 with TRBJ2-3; no reliable D call. CDR3 length equals 10 residues. Germline V CDR1 and CDR2: WSHSY, SAAADI.

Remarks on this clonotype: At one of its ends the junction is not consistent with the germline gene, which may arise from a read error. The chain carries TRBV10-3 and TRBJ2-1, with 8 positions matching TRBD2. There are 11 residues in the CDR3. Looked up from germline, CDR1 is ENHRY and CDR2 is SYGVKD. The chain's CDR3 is CAVGTSNDQFF. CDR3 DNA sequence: TGTGCCGTCGGGACTAGTAATGACCAGTTCTTC.

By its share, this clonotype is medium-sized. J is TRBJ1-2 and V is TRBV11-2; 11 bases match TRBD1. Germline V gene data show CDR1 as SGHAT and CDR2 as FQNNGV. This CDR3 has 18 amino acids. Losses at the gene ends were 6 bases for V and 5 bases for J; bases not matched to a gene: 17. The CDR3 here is CASRLSLDRGRKGYGYTF. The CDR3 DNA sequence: TGTGCCAGCAGGCTAAGTCTGGACAGGGGGCGAAAGGGATATGGCTACACCTTC. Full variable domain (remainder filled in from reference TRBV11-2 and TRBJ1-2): EAGVAQSPRYKIIEKRQSVAFWCNPISGHATLYWYQQILGQGPKLLIQFQNNGVVDDSQLPKDRFSAERLKGVDSTLKIQPAKLEDSAVYLCASRLSLDRGRKGYGYTFGSGTRLTVV.

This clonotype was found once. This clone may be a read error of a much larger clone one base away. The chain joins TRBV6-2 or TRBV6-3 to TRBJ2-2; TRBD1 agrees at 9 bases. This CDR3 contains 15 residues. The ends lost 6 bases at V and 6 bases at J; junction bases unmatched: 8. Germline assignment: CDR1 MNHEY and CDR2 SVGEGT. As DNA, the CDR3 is TGTGCCAGCAGGAGGACAGGGGTCGCCCCCGGGGAGCTGTTTTTT. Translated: CASRRTGVAPGELFF.

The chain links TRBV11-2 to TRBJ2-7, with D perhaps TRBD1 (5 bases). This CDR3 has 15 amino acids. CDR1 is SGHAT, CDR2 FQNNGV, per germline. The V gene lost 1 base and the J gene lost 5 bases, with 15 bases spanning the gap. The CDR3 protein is CASSLGGHFGDEQYF. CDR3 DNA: TGTGCCAGCAGCTTAGGGGGCCACTTTGGTGACGAGCAGTACTTC.

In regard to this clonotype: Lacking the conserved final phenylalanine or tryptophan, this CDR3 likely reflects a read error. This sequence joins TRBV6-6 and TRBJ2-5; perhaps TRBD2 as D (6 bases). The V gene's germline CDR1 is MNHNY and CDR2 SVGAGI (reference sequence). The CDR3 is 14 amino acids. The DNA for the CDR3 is TGTGCCAGCAGTTACTCGGGACTTGACGAGAACCAGTACCTC. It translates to CASSYSGLDENQYL.

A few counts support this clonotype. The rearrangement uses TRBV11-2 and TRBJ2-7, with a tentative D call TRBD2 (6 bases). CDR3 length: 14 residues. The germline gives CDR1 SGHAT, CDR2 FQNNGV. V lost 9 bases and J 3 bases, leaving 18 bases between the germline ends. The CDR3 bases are TGTGCCAGTAACTTAGCGGAAGGTGACTACGAGCAGTACTTC. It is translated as CASNLAEGDYEQYF.

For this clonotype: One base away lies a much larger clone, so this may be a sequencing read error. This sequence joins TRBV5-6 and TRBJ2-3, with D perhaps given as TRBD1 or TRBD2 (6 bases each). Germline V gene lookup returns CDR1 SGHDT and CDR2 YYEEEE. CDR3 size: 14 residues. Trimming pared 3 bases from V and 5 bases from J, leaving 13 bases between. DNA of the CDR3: TGTGCCAGCAGCTCTCTCGGGGGCATAGATACGCAGTATTTT. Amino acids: CASSSLGGIDTQYF.

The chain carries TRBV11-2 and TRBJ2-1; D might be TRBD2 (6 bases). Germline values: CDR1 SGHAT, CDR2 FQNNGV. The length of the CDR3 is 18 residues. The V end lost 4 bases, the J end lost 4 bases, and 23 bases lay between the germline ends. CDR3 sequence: CASSSGLAAWPPYNEQFF. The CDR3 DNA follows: TGTGCCAGCAGCTCGGGATTAGCGGCCTGGCCCCCTTACAATGAGCAGTTCTTC.

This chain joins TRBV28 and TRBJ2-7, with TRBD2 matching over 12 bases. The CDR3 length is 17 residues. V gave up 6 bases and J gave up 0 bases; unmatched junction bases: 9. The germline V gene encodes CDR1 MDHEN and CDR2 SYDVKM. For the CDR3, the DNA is TGTGCCAGCAGCTCCACTCTAGCGGGAGGGAGCTCCTACGAGCAGTACTTC. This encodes CASSSTLAGGSSYEQYF.

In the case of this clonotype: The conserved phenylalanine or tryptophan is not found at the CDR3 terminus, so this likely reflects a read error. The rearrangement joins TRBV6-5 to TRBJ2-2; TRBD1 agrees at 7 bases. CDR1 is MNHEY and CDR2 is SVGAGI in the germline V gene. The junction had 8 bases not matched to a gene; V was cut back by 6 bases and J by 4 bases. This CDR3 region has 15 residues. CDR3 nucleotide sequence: TGTGCCAGCAGGACAGGGCTATTCGGCACCGGGGAGCTGTTTATT. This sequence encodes CASRTGLFGTGELFI.

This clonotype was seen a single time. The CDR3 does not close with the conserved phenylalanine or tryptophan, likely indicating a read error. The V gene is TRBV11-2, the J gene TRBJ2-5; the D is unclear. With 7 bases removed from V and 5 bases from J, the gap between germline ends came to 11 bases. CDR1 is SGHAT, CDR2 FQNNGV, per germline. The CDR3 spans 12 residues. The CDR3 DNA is TGTGCCAGCAACCTACTTGGGGAGACCCAGTACCTC. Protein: CASNLLGETQYL.

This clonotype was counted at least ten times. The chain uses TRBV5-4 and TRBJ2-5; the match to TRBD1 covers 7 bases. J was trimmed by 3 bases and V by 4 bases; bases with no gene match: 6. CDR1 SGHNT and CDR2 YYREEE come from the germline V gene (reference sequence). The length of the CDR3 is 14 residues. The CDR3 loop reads CASSQQGPEETQYF. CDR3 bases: TGTGCCAGCAGCCAACAGGGGCCGGAAGAGACCCAGTACTTC.

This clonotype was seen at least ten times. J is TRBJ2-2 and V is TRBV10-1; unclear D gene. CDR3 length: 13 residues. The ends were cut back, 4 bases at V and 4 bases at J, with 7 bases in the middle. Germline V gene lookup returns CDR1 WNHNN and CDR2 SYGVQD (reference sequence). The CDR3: CASSASITGELFF. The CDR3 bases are TGCGCCAGCAGTGCCAGTATCACCGGGGAGCTGTTTTTT.

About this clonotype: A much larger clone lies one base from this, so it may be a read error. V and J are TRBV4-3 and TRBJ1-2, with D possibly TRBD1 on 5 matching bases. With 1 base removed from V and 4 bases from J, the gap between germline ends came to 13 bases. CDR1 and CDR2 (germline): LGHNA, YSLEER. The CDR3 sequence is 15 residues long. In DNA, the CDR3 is TGCGCCAGCAGCCAAGGGCTGGTGACAGTCTATGGCTACACCTTC. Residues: CASSQGLVTVYGYTF.

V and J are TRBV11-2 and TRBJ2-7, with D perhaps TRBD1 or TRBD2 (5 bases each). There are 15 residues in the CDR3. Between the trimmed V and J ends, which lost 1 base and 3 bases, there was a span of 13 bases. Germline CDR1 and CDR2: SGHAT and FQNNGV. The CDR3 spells CASSLGWDPNYEQYF. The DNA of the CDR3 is TGTGCCAGCAGCTTAGGATGGGACCCTAACTACGAGCAGTACTTC.

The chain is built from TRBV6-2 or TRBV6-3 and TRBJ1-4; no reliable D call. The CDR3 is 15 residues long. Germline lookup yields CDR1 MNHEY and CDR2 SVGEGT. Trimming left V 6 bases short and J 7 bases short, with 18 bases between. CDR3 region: CASSRYYEGGEKLFF. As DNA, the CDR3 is TGTGCCAGCAGCCGCTACTACGAAGGCGGTGAAAAACTGTTTTTT.

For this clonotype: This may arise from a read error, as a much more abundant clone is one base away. As DNA, the CDR3 is TGCTGCGTACGGGGTAACACTGAAGCTTTCTTT. Its protein is CCVRGNTEAFF. V gene TRBV29-1 combines with J gene TRBJ1-1; D ambiguous. The length of the CDR3 is 11 residues. Germline lookup yields CDR1 SQVTM and CDR2 ANQGSEA.

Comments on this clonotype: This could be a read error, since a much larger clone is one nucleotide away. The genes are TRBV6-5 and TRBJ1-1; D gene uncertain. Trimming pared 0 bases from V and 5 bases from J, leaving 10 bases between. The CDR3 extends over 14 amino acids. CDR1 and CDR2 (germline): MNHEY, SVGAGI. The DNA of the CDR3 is TGTGCCAGCAGTTACTCAGGGCAGCGGACTGAAGCTTTCTTT. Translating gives CASSYSGQRTEAFF.

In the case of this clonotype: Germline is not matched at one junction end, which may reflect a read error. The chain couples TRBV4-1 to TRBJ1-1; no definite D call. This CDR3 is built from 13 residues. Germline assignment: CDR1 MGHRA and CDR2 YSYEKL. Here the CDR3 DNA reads TGCGTCAGCAGCCAAGTTAAGCTTACTGAAGCTTTCTTT. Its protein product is CVSSQVKLTEAFF.

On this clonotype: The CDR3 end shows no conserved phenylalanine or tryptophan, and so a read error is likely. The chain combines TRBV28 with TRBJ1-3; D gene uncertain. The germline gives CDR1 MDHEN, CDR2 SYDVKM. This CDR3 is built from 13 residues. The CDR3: CANSWFIGNTIYS. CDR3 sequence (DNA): TGTGCCAACAGTTGGTTTATTGGAAACACCATATATTCT.

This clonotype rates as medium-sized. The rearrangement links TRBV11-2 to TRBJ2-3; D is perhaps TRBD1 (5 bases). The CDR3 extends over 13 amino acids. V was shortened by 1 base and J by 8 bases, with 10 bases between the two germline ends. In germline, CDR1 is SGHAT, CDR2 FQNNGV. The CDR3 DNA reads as TGTGCCAGCAGCTTAGGGATGCAGGGTACGCAGTATTTT. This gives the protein CASSLGMQGTQYF.

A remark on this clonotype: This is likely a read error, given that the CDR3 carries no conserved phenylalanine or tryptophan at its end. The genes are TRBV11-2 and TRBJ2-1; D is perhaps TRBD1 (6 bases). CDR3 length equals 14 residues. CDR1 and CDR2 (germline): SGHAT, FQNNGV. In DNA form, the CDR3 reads TGTGCCAGTAGCTCCTCCAGGGGTGGCAATGAGCAGTTCCTC. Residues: CASSSSRGGNEQFL.

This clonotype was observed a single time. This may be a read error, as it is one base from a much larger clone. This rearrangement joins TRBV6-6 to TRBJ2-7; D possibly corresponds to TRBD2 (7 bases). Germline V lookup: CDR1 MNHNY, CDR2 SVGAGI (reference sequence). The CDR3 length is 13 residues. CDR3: CATKGGAPYKQYF. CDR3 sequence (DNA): TGTGCCACCAAGGGGGGGGCACCCTACAAGCAGTACTTC.

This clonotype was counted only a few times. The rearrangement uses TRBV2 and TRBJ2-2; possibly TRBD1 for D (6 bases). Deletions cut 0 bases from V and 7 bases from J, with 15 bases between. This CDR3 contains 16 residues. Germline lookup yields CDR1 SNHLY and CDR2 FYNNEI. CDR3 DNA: TGTGCCAGCAGTGAAGCGCAAACAGGGTCGGGCGGGGAGCTGTTTTTT. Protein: CASSEAQTGSGGELFF.

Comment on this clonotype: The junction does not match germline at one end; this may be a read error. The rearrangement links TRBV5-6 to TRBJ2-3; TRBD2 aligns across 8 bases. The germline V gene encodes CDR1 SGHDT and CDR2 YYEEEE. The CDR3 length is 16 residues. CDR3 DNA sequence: TGTGCCAGCAACTTGGCCCGTCGGGAGGGCCCGACTAAGCAGTATTTT. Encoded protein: CASNLARREGPTKQYF. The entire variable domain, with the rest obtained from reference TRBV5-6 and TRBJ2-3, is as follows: DAGVTQSPTHLIKTRGQQVTLRCSPKSGHDTVSWYQQALGQGPQFIFQYYEEEERQRGNFPDRFSGHQFPNYSSELNVNALLLGDSALYLCASNLARREGPTKQYFGPGTRLTVL.